This TCR beta chain was identified during a study of blood T cell repertoires in COVID-19. Here immunoSEQ multiplex PCR was the method, and the copy in TCRdb shows in-frame clones only, minus some. The sample consists of over 200,000 clones, about 88% of them appearing once. This clone was found once. Sequenced sample: peripheral blood. This TCR came from a woman aged 40 to 50 who had recovered from COVID-19.

CDR3 nucleotides: TGTGCCAGTAGTATCGCAGCGGGAGGCGTCGAGCAGTTCTTC. Translated: CASSIAAGGVEQFF. The chain carries TRBV19 and TRBJ2-1, with 9 bases matching TRBD2. This CDR3 spans 14 amino acids. Germline assignment: CDR1 LNHDA and CDR2 SQIVND (reference sequence). J was trimmed by 10 bases and V by 3 bases; bases with no gene match: 7.